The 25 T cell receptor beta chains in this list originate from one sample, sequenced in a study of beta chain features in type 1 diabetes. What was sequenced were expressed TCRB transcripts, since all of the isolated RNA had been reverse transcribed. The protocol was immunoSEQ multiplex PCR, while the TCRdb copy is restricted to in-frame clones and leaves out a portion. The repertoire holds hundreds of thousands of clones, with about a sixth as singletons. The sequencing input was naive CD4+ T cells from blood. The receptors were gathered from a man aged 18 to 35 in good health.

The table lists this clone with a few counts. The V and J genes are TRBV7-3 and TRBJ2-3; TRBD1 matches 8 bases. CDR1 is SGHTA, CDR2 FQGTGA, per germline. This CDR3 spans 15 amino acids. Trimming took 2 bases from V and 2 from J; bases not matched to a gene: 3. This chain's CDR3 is CASSLDRGHTDTQYF. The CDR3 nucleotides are TGTGCCAGCAGCTTAGACAGGGGTCACACAGATACGCAGTATTTT.

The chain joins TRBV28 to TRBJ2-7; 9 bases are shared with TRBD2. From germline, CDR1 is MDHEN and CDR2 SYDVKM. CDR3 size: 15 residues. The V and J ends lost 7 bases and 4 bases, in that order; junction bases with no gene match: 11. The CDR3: CASTPTSGGDYEQYF. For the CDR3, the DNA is TGTGCCAGCACCCCGACTAGCGGAGGGGATTACGAGCAGTACTTC.

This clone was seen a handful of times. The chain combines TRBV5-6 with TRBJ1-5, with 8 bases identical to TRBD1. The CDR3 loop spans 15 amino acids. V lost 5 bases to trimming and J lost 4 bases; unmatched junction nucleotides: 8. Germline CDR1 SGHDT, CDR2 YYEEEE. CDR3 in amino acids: CASRRTGFENQPQHF. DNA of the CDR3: TGTGCCAGCAGGCGGACAGGGTTCGAAAATCAGCCCCAGCATTTT. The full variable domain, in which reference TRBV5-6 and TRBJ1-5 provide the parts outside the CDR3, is DAGVTQSPTHLIKTRGQQVTLRCSPKSGHDTVSWYQQALGQGPQFIFQYYEEEERQRGNFPDRFSGHQFPNYSSELNVNALLLGDSALYLCASRRTGFENQPQHFGDGTRLSIL.

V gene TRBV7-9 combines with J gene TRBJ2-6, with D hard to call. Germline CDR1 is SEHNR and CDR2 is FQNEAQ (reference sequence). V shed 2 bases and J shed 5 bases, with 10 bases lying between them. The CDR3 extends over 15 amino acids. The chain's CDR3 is CASSLSGAWANVLTF. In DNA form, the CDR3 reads TGTGCCAGCAGCTTATCAGGTGCCTGGGCCAACGTCCTGACTTTC.

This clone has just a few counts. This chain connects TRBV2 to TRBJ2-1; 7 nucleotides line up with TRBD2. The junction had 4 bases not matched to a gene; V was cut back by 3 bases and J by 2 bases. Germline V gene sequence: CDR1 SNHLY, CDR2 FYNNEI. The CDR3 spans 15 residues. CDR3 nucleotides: TGTGCCAGCAGTGAGGCGGGAGTGGCCTACAATGAGCAGTTCTTC. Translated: CASSEAGVAYNEQFF.

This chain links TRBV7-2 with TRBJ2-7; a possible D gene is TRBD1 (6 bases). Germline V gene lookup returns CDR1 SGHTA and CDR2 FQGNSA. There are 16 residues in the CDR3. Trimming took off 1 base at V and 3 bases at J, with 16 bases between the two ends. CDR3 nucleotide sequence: TGTGCCAGCAGCTTAGGGTATAGGGGGAAGTACTACGAGCAGTACTTC. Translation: CASSLGYRGKYYEQYF.

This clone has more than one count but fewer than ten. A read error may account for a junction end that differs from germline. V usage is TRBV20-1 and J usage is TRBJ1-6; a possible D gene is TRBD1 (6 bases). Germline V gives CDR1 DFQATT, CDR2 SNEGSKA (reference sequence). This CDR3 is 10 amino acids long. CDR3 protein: CSAGFRGTPF. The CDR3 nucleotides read TGCAGTGCTGGATTTAGGGGGACACCCTTT.

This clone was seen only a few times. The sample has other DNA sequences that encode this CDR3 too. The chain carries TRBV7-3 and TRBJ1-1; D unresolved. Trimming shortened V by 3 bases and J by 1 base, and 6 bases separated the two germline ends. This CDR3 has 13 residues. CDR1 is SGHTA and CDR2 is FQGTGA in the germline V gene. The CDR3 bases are TGTGCCAGCAGCTTCGGCAGGAACACTGAAGCTTTCTTT. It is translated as CASSFGRNTEAFF.

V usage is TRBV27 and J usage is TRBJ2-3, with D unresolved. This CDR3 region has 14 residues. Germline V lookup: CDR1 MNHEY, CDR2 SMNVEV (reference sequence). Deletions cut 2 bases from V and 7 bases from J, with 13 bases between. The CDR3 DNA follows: TGTGCCAGCAGTTTAATATCCGTGGGGAATACGCAGTATTTT. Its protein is CASSLISVGNTQYF.

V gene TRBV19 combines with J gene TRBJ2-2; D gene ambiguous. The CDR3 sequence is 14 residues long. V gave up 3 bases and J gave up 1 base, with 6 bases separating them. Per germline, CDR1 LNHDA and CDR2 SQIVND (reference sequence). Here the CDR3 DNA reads TGTGCCAGTAGTATTACGGGGAACACCGGGGAGCTGTTTTTT. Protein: CASSITGNTGELFF. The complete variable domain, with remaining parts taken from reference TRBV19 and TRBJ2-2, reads DGGITQSPKYLFRKEGQNVTLSCEQNLNHDAMYWYRQDPGQGLRLIYYSQIVNDFQKGDIAEGYSVSREKKESFPLTVTSAQKNPTAFYLCASSITGNTGELFFGEGSRLTVL.

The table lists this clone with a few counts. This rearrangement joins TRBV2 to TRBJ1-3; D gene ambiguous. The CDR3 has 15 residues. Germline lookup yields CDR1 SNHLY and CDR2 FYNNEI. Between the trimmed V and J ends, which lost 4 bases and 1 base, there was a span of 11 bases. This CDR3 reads CASSGLRNSGNTIYF. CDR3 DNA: TGTGCCAGCAGTGGGCTCCGAAATTCTGGAAACACCATATATTTT.

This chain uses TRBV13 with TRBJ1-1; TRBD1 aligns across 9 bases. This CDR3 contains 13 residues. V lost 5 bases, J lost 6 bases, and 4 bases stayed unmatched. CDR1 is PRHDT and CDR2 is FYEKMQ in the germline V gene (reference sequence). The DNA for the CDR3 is TGTGCCAGCAGCCAAACAGGGGGCCCTGAAGCTTTCTTT. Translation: CASSQTGGPEAFF.

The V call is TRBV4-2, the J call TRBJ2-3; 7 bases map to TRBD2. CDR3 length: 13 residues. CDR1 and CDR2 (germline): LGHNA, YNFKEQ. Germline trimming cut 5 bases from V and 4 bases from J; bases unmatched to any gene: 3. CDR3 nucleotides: TGTGCCAGCAGCACTAGCGTGGCAGATACGCAGTATTTT. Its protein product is CASSTSVADTQYF.

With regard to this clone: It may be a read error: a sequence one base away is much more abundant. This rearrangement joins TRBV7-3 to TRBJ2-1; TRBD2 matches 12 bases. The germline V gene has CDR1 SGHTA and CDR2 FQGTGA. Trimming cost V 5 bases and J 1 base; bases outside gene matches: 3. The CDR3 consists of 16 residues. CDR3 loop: CASSLGTSGSYNEQFF. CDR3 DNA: TGTGCCAGCAGCCTCGGGACTAGCGGGTCCTACAATGAGCAGTTCTTC.

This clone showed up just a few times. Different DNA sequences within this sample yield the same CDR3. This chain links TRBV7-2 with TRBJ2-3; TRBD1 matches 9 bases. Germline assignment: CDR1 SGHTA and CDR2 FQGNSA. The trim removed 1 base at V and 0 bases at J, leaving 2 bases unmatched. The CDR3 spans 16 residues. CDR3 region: CASSLVGTGSTDTQYF. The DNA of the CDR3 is TGTGCCAGCAGCTTAGTTGGGACAGGGAGCACAGATACGCAGTATTTT.

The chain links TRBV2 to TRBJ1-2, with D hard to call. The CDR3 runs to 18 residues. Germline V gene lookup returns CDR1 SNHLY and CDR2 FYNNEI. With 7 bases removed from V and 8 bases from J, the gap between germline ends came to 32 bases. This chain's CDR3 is CASNKERVLRSFTNGYTF. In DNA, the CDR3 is TGTGCCAGCAATAAGGAGAGGGTGCTACGTTCTTTTACCAACGGCTACACCTTC.

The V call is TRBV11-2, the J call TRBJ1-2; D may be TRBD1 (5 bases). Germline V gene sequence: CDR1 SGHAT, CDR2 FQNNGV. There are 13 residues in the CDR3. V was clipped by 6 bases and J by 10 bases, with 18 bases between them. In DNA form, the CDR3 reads TGTGCCAGCAGATCCCTGGGGCGGAGAGTCTACACCTTC. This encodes CASRSLGRRVYTF.

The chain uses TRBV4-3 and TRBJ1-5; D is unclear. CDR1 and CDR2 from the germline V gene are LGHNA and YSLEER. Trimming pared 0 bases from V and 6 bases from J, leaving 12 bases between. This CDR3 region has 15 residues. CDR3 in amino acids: CASSQDPKGSQPQHF. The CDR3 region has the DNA TGCGCCAGCAGCCAAGATCCGAAAGGGAGTCAGCCCCAGCATTTT.

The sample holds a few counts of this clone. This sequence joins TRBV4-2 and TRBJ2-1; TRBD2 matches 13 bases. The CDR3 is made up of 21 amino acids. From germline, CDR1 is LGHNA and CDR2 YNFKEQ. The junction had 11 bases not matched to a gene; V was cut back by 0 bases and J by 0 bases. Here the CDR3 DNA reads TGTGCCAGCAGCCAAGAAGAAACTAGCGGGAGGGCCTGGGGCTCCTACAATGAGCAGTTCTTC. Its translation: CASSQEETSGRAWGSYNEQFF.

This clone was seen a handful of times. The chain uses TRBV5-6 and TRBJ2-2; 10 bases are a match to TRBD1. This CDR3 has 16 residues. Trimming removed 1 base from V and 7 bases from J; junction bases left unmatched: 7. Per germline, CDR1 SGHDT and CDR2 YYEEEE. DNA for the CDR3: TGTGCCAGCAGCTTGTGGGGGACAGGGGTGTACGGGGAGCTGTTTTTT. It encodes CASSLWGTGVYGELFF.

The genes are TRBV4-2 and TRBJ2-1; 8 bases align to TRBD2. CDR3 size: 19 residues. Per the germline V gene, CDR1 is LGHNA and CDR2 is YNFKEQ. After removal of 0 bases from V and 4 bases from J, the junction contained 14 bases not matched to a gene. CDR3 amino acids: CASSQDSGRGGGRYNEQFF. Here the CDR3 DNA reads TGTGCCAGCAGCCAAGATTCGGGTAGAGGCGGGGGGAGGTACAATGAGCAGTTCTTC.

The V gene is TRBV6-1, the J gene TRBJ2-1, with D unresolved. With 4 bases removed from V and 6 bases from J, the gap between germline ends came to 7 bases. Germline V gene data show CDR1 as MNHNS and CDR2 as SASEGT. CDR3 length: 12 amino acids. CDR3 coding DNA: TGTGCCAGCAGTGGAGGTTCCAATGAGCAGTTCTTC. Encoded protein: CASSGGSNEQFF.

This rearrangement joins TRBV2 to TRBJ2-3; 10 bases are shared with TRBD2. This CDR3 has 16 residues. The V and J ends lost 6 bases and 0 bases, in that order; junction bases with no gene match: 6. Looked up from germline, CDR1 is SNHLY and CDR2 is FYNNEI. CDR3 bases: TGTGCCAGCAGAGATCGACTAGCGGGTAGCACAGATACGCAGTATTTT. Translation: CASRDRLAGSTDTQYF.

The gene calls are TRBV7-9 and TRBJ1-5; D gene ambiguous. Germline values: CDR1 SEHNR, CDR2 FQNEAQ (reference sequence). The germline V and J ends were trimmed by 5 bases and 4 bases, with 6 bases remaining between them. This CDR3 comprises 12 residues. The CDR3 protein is CASSHGNQPQHF. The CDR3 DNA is TGTGCCAGCAGCCATGGGAATCAGCCCCAGCATTTT.

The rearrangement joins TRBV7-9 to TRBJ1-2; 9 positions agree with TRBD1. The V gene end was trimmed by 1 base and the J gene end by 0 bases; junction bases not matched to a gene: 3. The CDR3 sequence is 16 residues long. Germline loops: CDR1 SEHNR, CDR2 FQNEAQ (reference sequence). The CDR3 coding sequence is TGTGCCAGCAGCTTAGGGTGGACAGGGGCTAACTATGGCTACACCTTC. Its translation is CASSLGWTGANYGYTF.